This T cell receptor beta chain emerged from a study of cytomegalovirus exposure and HLA in healthy donors. Findings and limits, study-wide: As was reported, the classifier diagnosed cytomegalovirus status with high specificity and sensitivity. Subsequent analysis showed first-cohort TCR clusters tending to co-occur in 120 or so validation repertoires.

Trimming left V 3 bases short and J 5 bases short, with 19 bases between. The CDR3 extends over 15 amino acids. The V gene's germline CDR1 is GTSNPN and CDR2 SVGIG (reference sequence). TCRdb's copy holds only in-frame clones and misses some; the assay was immunoSEQ multiplex PCR. This repertoire shows 59,000 or so clones, approximately 89% found once; its top ten account for roughly 15%. About this clone: Its cognate antigen is unknown.

Sequenced material: PBMCs. The V gene is TRBV30, the J gene TRBJ2-5, with D perhaps matching TRBD1 (5 bases). This TCR was recovered from a woman younger than 30 in good health and CMV-seronegative. The CDR3 spells CAWRSSLNWGETQYF. In DNA, the CDR3 is TGTGCCTGGAGATCAAGTCTTAATTGGGGCGAGACCCAGTACTTC.